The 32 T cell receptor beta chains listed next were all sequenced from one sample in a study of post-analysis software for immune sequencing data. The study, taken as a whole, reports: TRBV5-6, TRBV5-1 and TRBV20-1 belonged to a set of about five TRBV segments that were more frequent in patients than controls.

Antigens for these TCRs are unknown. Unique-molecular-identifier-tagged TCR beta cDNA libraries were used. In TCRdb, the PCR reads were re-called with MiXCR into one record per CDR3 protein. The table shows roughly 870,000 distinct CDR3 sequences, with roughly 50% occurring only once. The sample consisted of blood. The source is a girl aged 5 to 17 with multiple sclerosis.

The DNA of the CDR3 is TGCAGTGCTAGTAGCGGGAGTGTAAATGAGCAGTTCTTC. Its translation is CSASSGSVNEQFF. V and J are TRBV20-1 and TRBJ2-1; TRBD2 matches 9 bases. The CDR3 extends over 13 amino acids. Trimming removed 3 bases from V and 7 bases from J; junction bases left unmatched: 4. Looked up from germline, CDR1 is DFQATT and CDR2 is SNEGSKA (reference sequence).

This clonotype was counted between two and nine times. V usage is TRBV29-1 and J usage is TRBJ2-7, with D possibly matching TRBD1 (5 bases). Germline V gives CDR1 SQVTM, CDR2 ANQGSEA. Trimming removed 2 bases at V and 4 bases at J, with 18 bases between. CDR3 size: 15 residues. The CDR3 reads CSVEQPGPKQYEQYF. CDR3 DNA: TGCAGCGTTGAACAGCCAGGGCCCAAACAATACGAGCAGTACTTC.

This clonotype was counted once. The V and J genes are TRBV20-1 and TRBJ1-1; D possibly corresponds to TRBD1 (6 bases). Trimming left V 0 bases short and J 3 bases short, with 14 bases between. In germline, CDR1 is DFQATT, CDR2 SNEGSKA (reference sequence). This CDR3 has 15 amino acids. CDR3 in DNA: TGCAGTGCTAGAGATGCCCATAGGGGGGACACTGAAGCTTTCTTT. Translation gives CSARDAHRGDTEAFF.

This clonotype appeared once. The CDR3 loop reads CASSVVGETTDTQYF. The DNA of the CDR3 is TGTGCCAGCAGCGTAGTGGGGGAAACTACAGATACGCAGTATTTT. The V call is TRBV9, the J call TRBJ2-3; the D call may be TRBD1 or TRBD2 (5 bases each). V gave up 0 bases and J gave up 3 bases, with 11 bases separating them. CDR3 length: 15 residues. From germline, CDR1 is SGDLS and CDR2 YYNGEE.

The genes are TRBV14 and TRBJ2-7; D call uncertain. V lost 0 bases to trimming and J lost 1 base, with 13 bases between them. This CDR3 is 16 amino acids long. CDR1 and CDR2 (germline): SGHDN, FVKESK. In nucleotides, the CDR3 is TGTGCCAGCAGCCAAGATCGCACAGCTTCGTCCTACGAGCAGTACTTC. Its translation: CASSQDRTASSYEQYF.

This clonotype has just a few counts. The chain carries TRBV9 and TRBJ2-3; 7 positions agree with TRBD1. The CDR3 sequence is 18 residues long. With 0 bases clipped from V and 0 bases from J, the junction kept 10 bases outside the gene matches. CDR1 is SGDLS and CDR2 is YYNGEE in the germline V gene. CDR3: CASSVGPKQGPSTDTQYF. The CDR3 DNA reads TGTGCCAGCAGCGTAGGCCCCAAACAGGGGCCGAGCACAGATACGCAGTATTTT.

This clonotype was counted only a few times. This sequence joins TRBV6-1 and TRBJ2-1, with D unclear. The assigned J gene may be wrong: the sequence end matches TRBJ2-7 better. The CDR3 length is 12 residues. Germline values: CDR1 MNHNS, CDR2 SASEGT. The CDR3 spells CASHSSYNEQYF. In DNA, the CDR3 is TGTGCCAGCCACAGCTCCTACAATGAGCAGTACTTC.

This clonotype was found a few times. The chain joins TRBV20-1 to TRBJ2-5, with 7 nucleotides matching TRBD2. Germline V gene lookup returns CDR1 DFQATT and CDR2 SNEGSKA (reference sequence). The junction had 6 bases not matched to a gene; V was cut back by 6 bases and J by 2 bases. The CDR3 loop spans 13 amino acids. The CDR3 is CSAYPGLQETQYF. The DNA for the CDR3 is TGCAGTGCATATCCGGGACTACAAGAGACCCAGTACTTC.

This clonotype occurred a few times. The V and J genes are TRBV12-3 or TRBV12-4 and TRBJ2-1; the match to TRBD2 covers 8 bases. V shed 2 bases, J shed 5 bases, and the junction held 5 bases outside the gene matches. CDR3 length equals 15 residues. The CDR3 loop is CASSLISGANNEQFF. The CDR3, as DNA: TGTGCCAGCAGTTTAATTAGCGGGGCCAACAATGAGCAGTTCTTC.

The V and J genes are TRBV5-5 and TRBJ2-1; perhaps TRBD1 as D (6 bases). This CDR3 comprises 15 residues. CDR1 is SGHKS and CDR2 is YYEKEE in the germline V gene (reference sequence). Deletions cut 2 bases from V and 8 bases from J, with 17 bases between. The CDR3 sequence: CASSFNPGARDEQFF. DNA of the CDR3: TGTGCCAGCAGCTTTAATCCAGGGGCGCGGGATGAGCAGTTCTTC.

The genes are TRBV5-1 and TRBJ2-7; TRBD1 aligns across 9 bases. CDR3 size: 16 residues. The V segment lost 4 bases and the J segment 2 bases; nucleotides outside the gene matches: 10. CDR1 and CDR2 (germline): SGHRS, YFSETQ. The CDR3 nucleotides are TGCGCCAGCAGCCCGGGACAGGGACAGCGGACCTACGAGCAGTACTTC. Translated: CASSPGQGQRTYEQYF.

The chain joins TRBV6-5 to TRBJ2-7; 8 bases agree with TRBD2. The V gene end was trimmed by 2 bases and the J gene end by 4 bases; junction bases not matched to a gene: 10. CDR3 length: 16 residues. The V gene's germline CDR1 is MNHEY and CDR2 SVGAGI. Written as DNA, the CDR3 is TGTGCCAGCAGTTACAGTAGGGCGGGGGGCCAGTACGAGCAGTACTTC. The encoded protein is CASSYSRAGGQYEQYF.

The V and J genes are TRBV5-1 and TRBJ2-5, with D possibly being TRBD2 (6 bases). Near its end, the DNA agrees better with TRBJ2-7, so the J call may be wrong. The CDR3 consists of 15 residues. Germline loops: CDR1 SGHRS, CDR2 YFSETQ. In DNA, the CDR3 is TGCGCCAGCAGCCTGAGTTACGGGGGTCGTGCCGAGCAGTACTTC. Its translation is CASSLSYGGRAEQYF.

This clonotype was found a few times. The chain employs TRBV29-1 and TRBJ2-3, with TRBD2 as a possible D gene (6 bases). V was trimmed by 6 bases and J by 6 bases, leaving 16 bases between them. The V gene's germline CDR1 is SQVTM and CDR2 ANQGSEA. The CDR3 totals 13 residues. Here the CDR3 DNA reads TGCAGCGTACCGGGACTTGCTACCGATACGCAGTATTTT. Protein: CSVPGLATDTQYF.

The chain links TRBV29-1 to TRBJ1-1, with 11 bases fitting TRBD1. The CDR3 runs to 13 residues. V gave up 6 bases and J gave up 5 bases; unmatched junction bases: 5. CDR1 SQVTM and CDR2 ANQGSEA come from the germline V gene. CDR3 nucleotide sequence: TGCAGCGTCGCGGACAGGGGGCTTACTGAAGCTTTCTTT. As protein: CSVADRGLTEAFF. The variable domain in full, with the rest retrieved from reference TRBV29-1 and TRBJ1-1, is SAVISQKPSRDICQRGTSLTIQCQVDSQVTMMFWYRQQPGQSLTLIATANQGSEATYESGFVIDKFPISRPNLTFSTLTVSNMSPEDSSIYLCSVADRGLTEAFFGQGTRLTVV.

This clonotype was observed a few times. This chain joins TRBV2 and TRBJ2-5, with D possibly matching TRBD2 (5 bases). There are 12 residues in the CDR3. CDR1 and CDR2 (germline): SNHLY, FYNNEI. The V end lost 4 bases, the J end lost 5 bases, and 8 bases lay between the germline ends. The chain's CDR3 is CASSAGVETQYF. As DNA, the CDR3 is TGTGCCAGCAGTGCCGGGGTCGAGACCCAGTACTTC.

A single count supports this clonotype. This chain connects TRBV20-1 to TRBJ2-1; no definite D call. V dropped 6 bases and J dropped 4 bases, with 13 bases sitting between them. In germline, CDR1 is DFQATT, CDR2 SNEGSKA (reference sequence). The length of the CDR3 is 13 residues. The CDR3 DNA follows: TGCAGTGCACAAGCCTCCACGTACAATGAGCAGTTCTTC. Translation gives CSAQASTYNEQFF.

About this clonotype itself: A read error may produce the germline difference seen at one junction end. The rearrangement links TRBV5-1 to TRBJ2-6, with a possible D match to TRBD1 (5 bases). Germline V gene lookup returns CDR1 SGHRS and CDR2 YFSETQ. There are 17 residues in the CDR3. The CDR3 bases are TGCGCCAGCAGCTTGATCGGCGGTAGCTCTGGGGCCAACGTCCTGGCTTTC. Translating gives CASSLIGGSSGANVLAF.

The CDR3 here is CSVEGGGDSTYEQYF. CDR3 in DNA: TGCAGCGTTGAGGGCGGCGGGGACAGTACCTACGAGCAGTACTTC. This sequence joins TRBV29-1 and TRBJ2-4, with D possibly TRBD1 on 7 matching bases. The J call is uncertain, as TRBJ2-7 better fits the DNA end. Germline CDR1 reads SQVTM; CDR2 reads ANQGSEA. The CDR3 totals 15 residues.

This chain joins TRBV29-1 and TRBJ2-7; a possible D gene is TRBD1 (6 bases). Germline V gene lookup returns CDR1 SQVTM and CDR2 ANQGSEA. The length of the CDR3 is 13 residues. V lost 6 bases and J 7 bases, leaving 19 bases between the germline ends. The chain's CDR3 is CSVGRSAQGEQYF. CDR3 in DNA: TGCAGCGTCGGAAGATCCGCGCAGGGGGAGCAGTACTTC.

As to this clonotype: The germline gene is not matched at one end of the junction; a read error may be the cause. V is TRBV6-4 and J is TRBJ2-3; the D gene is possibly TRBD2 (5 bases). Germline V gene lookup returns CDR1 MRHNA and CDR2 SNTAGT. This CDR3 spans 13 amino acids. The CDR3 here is CVSSVREGDTQYF. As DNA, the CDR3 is TGTGTCAGCAGTGTTAGAGAGGGAGATACGCAGTATTTT.

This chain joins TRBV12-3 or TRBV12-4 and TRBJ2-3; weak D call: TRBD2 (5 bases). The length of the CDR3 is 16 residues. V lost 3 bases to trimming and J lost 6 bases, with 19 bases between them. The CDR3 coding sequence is TGTGCCAGCAGTTTTCCCGTAGCGAACCAAGGGGATACGCAGTATTTT. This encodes CASSFPVANQGDTQYF.

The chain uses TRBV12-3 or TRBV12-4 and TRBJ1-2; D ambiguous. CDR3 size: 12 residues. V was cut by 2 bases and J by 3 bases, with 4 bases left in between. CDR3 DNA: TGTGCCAGCAGTTTATTCGACTATGGCTACACCTTC. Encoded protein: CASSLFDYGYTF.

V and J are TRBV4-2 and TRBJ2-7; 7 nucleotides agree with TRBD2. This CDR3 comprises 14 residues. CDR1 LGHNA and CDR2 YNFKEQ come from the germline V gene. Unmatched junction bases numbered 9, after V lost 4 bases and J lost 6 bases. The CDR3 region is CASSRDYGRVEQYF. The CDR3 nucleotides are TGTGCCAGCAGCCGTGACTATGGGAGGGTCGAGCAGTACTTC.

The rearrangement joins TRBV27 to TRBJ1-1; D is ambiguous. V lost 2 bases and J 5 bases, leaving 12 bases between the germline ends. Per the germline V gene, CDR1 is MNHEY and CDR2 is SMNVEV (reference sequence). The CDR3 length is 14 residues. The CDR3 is CASSLRGVGTEAFF. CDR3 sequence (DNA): TGTGCCAGCAGTTTACGGGGAGTGGGGACTGAAGCTTTCTTT.

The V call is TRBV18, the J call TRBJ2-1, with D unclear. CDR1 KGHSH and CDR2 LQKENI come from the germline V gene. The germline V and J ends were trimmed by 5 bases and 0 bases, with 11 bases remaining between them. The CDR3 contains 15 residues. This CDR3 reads CASSEAVSSYNEQFF. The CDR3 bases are TGTGCCAGCTCAGAGGCGGTGAGCTCCTACAATGAGCAGTTCTTC. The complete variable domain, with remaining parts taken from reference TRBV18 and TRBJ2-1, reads NAGVMQNPRHLVRRRGQEARLRCSPMKGHSHVYWYRQLPEEGLKFMVYLQKENIIDESGMPKERFSAEFPKEGPSILRIQQVVRGDSAAYFCASSEAVSSYNEQFFGPGTRLTVL.

CDR3 DNA: TGTGCCAGCAGTTCCCAATCAAGCACAGATACGCAGTATTTT. This encodes CASSSQSSTDTQYF. This chain joins TRBV12-3 or TRBV12-4 and TRBJ2-3; D uncertain. CDR3 length: 14 residues. V lost 4 bases, J lost 0 bases, and 8 bases lay in between.

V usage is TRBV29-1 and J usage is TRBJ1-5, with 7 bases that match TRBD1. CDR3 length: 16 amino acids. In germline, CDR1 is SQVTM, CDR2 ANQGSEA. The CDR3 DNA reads TGCGGGGGGACGGAACAGGGGTCTTCTGGAAATCAGCCCCAGCATTTT. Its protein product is CGGTEQGSSGNQPQHF.

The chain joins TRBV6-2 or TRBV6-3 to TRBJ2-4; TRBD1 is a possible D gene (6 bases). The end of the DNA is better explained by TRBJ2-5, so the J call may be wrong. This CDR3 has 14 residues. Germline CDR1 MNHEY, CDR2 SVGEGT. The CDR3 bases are TGTGCCAGCAGTTACCGCAGGGGCGGCGAGACCCAGTACTTC. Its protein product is CASSYRRGGETQYF.

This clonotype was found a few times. The CDR3 region is CASSYRDTPYEQYF. CDR3 nucleotide sequence: TGCGCCAGCAGCTACCGGGACACCCCCTACGAGCAGTACTTC. V usage is TRBV5-1 and J usage is TRBJ2-7; a weak D match, TRBD1 (6 bases). The CDR3 is 14 residues long. In germline, CDR1 is SGHRS, CDR2 YFSETQ. Trimming shortened V by 3 bases and J by 2 bases, and 12 bases separated the two germline ends.

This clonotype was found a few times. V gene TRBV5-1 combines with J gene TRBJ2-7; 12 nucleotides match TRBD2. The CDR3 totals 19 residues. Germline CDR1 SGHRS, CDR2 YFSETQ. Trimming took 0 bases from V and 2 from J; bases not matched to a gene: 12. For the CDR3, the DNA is TGCGCCAGCAGCTTGGTGAAGCTAGCGGGAGGGTCGTCCCCCTACGAGCAGTACTTC. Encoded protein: CASSLVKLAGGSSPYEQYF.

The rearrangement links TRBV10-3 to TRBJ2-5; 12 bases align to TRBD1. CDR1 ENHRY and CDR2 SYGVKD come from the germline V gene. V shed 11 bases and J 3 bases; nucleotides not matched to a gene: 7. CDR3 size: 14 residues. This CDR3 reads CAQHGTGGEETQYF. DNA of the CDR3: TGTGCCCAGCACGGGACAGGGGGCGAAGAGACCCAGTACTTC.